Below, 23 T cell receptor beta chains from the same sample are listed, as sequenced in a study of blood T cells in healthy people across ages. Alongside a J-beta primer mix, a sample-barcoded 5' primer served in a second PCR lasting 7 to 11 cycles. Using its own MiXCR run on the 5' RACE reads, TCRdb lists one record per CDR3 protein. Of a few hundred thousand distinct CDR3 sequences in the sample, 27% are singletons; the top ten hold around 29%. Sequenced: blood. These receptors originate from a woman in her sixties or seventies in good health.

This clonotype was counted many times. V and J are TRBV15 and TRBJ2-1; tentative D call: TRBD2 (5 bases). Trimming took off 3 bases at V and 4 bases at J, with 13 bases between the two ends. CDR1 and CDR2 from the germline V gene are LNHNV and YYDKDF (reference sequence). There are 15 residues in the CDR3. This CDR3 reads CATSSRLEVYNEQFF. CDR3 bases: TGTGCCACCAGCAGTCGTTTGGAGGTTTACAATGAGCAGTTCTTC.

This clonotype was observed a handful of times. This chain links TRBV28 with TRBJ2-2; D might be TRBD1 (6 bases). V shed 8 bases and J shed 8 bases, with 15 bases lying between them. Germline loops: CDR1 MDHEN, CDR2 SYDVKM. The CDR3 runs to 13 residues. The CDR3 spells CASFYREKGELFF. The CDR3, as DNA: TGTGCCAGCTTCTACAGGGAGAAGGGGGAGCTGTTTTTT.

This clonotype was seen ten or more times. The DNA for the CDR3 is TGTGCCAGCAGCCCCAGGGTGGACAGGGCTAACCAGGCTGAAGCTTTCTTT. Amino acid sequence: CASSPRVDRANQAEAFF. The chain has TRBV7-8 and TRBJ1-1, with TRBD1 matching 8 bases. Germline CDR1 and CDR2: SGHVS and FQNEAQ. The CDR3 runs 17 residues. Trimming took 5 bases from V and 6 from J; bases not matched to a gene: 17.

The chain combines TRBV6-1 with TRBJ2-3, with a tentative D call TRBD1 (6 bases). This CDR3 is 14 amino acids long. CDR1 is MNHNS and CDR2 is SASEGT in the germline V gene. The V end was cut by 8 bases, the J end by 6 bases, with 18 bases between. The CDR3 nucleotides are TGTGCCAGCTTCAGGGGACCATATCCTGATACGCAGTATTTT. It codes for CASFRGPYPDTQYF.

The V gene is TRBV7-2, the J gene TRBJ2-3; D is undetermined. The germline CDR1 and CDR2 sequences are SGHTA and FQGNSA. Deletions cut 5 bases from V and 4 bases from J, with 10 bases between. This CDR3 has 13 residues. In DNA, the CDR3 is TGTGCCAGCAGCCCCCCCCTCGCAGATACGCAGTATTTT. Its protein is CASSPPLADTQYF.

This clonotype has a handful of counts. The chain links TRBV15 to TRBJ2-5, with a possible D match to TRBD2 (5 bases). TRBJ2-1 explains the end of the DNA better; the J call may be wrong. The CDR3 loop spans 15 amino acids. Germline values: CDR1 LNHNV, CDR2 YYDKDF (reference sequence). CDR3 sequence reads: CATSRPRGSVSEQFF. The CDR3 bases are TGTGCCACCAGCAGACCCAGAGGTAGCGTCAGTGAGCAGTTCTTC.

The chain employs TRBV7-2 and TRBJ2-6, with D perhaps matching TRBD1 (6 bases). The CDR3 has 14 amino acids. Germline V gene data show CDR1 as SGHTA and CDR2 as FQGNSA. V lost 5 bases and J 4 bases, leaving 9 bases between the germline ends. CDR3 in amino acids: CASSMGTGANVLTF. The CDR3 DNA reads TGTGCCAGCAGCATGGGGACAGGGGCCAACGTCCTGACTTTC.

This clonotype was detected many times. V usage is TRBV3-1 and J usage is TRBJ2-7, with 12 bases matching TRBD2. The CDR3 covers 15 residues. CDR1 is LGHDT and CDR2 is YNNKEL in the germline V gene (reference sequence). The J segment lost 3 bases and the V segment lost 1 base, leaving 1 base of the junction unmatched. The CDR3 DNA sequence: TGTGCCAGCAGCCAAGGACTAGCGGGAGACTACGAGCAGTACTTC. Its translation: CASSQGLAGDYEQYF.

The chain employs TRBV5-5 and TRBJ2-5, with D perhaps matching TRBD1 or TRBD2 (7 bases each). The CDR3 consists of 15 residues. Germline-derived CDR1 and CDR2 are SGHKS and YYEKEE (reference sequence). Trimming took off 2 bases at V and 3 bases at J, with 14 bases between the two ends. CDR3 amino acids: CASSFTGAGEETQYF. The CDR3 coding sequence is TGTGCCAGCAGCTTCACAGGGGCGGGGGAAGAGACCCAGTACTTC.

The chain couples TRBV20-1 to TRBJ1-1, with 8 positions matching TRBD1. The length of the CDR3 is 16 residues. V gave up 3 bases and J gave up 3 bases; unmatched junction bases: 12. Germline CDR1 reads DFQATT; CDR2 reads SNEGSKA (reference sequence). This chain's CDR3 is CSASTGTGTLYTEAFF. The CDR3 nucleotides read TGCAGTGCTAGTACCGGGACAGGCACCTTGTACACTGAAGCTTTCTTT.

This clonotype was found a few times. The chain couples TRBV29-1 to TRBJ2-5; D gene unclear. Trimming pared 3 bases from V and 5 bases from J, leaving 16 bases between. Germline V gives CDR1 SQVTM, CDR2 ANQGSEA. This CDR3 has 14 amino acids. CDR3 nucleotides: TGCAGCGTTGACAAAGGGCCCCTTGGCGAGACCCAGTACTTC. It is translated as CSVDKGPLGETQYF.

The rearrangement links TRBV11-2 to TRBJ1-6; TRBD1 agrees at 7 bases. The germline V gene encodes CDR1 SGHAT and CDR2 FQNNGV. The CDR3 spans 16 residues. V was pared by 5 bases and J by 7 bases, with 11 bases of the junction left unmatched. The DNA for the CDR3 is TGTGCCAGCAGCCGGAAAGGGACAGCCCTCAATTCACCCCTCCACTTT. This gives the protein CASSRKGTALNSPLHF.

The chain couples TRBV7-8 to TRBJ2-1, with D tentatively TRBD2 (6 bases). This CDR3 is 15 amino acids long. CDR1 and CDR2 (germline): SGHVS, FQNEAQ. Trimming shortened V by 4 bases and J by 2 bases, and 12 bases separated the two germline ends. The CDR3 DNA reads TGTGCCAGCAGCTCCGGGACTTCCACCTACAATGAGCAGTTCTTC. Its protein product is CASSSGTSTYNEQFF.

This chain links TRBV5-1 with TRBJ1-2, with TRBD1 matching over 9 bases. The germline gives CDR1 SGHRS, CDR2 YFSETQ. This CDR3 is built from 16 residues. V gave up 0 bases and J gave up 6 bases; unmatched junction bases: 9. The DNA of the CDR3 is TGCGCCAGCAGCTTGGACGTAACCGGGACAGGGCATGGCTACACCTTC. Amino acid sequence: CASSLDVTGTGHGYTF.

The DNA of the CDR3 is TGCGCCAGCAGCTTCACCGGTCGTGAAAAACTGTTTTTT. This encodes CASSFTGREKLFF. The chain has TRBV5-1 and TRBJ1-4; D remains unclear. Trimming took 2 bases from V and 7 from J, leaving 9 bases between them. The CDR3 is 13 amino acids. Per the germline V gene, CDR1 is SGHRS and CDR2 is YFSETQ.

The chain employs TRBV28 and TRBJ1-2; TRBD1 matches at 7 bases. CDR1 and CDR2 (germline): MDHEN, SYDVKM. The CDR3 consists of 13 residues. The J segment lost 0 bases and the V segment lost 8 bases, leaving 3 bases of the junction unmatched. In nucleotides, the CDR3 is TGTGCCAGCCGGACAGGCGCTAACTATGGCTACACCTTC. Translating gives CASRTGANYGYTF.

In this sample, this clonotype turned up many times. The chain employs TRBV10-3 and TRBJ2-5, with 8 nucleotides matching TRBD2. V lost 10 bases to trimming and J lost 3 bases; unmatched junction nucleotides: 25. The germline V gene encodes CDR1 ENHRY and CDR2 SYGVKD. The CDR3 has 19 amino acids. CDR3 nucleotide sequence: TGTGCCAACCTCGATCCCTCCGGGACTAGGTGGTGGGCTGAAGAGACCCAGTACTTC. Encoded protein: CANLDPSGTRWWAEETQYF.

This CDR3 is CASHRDRAHNEQFF. The CDR3 DNA reads TGTGCCAGCCACCGGGACAGGGCACACAATGAGCAGTTCTTC. The chain recombines TRBV7-2 with TRBJ2-1; 9 nucleotides line up with TRBD1. This CDR3 contains 14 residues. Germline V lookup: CDR1 SGHTA, CDR2 FQGNSA. The V gene end was trimmed by 8 bases and the J gene end by 5 bases; junction bases not matched to a gene: 7.

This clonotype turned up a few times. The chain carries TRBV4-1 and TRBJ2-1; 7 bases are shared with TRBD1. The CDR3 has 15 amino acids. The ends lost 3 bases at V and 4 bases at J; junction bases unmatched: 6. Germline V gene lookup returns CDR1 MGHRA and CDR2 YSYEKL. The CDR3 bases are TGCGCCAGCAGCCAGACAGGGCTTCCATACAATGAGCAGTTCTTC. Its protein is CASSQTGLPYNEQFF.

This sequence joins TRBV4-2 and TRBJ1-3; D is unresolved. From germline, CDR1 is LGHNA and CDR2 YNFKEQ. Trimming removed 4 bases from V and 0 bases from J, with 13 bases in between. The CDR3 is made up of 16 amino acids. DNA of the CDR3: TGTGCCAGCAGCCCAGGCGGGTCTGACTCTGGAAACACCATATATTTT. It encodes CASSPGGSDSGNTIYF.

The CDR3 spells CASSYSMGVDTQYF. The CDR3 DNA is TGTGCCAGCAGTTACTCGATGGGGGTGGATACGCAGTATTTT. The rearrangement uses TRBV6-5 and TRBJ2-3; D is perhaps TRBD1 or TRBD2 (5 bases each). Trimming stripped 0 bases from V and 6 bases from J, with 10 bases between. This CDR3 region has 14 residues. Per germline, CDR1 MNHEY and CDR2 SVGAGI.

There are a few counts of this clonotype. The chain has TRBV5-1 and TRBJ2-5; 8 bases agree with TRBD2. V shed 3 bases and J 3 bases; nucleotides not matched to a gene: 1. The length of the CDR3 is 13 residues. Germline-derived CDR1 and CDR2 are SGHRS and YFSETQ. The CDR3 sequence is CASSSGLEETQYF. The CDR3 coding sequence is TGCGCCAGCAGCTCGGGACTAGAAGAGACCCAGTACTTC.

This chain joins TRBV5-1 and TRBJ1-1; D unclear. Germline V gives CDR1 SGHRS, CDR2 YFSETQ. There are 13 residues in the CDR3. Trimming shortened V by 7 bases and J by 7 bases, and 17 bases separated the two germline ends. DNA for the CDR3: TGCGCCAGCGGCTCATACCTACAGCGTGAAGCTTTCTTT. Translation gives CASGSYLQREAFF. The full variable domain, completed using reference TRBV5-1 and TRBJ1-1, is KAGVTQTPRYLIKTRGQQVTLSCSPISGHRSVSWYQQTPGQGLQFLFEYFSETQRNKGNFPGRFSGRQFSNSRSEMNVSTLELGDSALYLCASGSYLQREAFFGQGTRLTVV.